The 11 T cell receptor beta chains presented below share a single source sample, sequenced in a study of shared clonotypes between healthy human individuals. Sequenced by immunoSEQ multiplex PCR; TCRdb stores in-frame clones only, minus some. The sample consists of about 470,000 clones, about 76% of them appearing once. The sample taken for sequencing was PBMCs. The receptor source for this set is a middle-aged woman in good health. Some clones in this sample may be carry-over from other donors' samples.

The CDR3 sequence is CASSPPQSRSTEAFF. For the CDR3, the DNA is TGTGCCAGCTCACCCCCACAGTCGAGGAGCACTGAAGCTTTCTTT. V and J are TRBV18 and TRBJ1-1; D remains ambiguous. The V gene lost 3 bases and the J gene lost 4 bases, with 15 bases spanning the gap. The CDR3 runs 15 residues. Germline CDR1 is KGHSH and CDR2 is LQKENI.

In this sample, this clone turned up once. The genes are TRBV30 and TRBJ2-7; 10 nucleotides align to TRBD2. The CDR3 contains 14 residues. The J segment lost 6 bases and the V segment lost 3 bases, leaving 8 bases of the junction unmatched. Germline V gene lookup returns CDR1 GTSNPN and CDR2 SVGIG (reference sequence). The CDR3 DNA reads TGTGCCTGGAGGGTTAGCGGGGGGCCTGGCGAGCAGTACTTC. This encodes CAWRVSGGPGEQYF.

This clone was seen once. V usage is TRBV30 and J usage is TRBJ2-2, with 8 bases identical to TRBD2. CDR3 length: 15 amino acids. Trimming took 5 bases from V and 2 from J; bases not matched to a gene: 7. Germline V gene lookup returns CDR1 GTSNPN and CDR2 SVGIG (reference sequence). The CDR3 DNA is TGTGCCTGGGACCCGGGACTAGTCAACACCGGGGAGCTGTTTTTT. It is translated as CAWDPGLVNTGELFF.

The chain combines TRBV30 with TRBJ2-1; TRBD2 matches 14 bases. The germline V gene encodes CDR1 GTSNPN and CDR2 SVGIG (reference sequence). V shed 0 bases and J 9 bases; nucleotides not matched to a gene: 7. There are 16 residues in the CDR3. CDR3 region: CAWSVHGTSGSSEQFF. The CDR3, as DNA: TGTGCCTGGAGTGTTCACGGGACTAGCGGGAGCAGTGAGCAGTTCTTC.

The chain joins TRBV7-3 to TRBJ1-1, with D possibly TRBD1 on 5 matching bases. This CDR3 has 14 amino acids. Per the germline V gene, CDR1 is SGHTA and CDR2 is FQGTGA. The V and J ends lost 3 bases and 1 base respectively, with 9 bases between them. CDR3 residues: CASSLQTENTEAFF. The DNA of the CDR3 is TGTGCCAGCAGCTTGCAGACAGAGAACACTGAAGCTTTCTTT.

CDR3 DNA sequence: TGTGCCAGCAGCGTAGCTGCAGGGCCAATACAGCCCCAGCATTTT. Amino acids: CASSVAAGPIQPQHF. The chain couples TRBV9 to TRBJ1-5; D may be TRBD1 (5 bases). There are 15 residues in the CDR3. V lost 0 bases, J lost 7 bases, and 14 bases lay in between. CDR1 and CDR2 from the germline V gene are SGDLS and YYNGEE.

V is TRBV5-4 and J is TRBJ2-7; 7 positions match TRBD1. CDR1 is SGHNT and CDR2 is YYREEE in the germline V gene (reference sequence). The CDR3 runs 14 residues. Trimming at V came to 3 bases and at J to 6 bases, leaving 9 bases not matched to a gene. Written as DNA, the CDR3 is TGTGCCAGCAGCTCAGCGCACAGGGGTGGCGAGCAGTACTTC. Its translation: CASSSAHRGGEQYF.

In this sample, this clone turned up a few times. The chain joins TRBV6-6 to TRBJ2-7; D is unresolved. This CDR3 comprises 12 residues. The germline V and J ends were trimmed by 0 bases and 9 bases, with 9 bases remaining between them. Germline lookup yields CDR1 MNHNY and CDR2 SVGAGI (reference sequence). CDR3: CASSYSTGPQYF. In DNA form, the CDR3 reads TGTGCCAGCAGTTACTCGACGGGTCCGCAGTACTTC.

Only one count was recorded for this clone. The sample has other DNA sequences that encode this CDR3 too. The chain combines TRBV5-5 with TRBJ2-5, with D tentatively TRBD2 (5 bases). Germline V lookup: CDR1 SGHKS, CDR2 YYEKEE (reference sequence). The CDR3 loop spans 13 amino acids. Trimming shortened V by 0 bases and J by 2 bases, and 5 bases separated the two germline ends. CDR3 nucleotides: TGTGCCAGCAGCTTGGGAGGGCAAGAGACCCAGTACTTC. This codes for CASSLGGQETQYF.

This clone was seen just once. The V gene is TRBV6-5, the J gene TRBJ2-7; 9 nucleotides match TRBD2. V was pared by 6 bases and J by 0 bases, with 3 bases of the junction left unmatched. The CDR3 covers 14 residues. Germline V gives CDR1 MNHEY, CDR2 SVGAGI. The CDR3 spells CASRWTSDSYEQYF. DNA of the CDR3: TGTGCCAGCAGATGGACTAGCGACTCCTACGAGCAGTACTTC.

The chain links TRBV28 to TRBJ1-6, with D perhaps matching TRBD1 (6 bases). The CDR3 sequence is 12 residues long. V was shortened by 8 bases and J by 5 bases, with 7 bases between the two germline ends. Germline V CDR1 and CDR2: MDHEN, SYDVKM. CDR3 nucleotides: TGTGCCAGCGGACAGAATAATTCACCCCTCCACTTT. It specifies CASGQNNSPLHF.